Below, one T cell receptor (beta chain) is given with its context. What it binds is unknown. Amplified TCR beta CDR3 regions came from RNA transcripts. With the HTBI primer set, the TCR CDR3 went through a first round of RT-PCR. TCRdb redid the calling of the multiplex PCR reads with MiXCR, one entry per CDR3 protein. The sample has 450,000 to 700,000 distinct CDR3 sequences, about 45% seen once; the top ten hold around 8%. This entry is derived from a study of T cells in Graves' hyperthyroidism and ophthalmopathy. Study-wide points: Most expanded thyroid clonotypes above 0.001 also appeared in blood.

The CDR3 has 16 amino acids. Unmatched junction bases numbered 6, after V lost 3 bases and J lost 4 bases. Germline-derived CDR1 and CDR2 are KGHDR and SFDVKD. It was considered stable Graves' hyperthyroidism when ophthalmopathy did not progress within 18 months. Sequencing used peripheral blood or thyroid tissue (not recorded which). This clonotype was obtained from a woman between 18 and 29 years old with Graves' hyperthyroidism. The V and J genes are TRBV24-1 and TRBJ1-5; 9 bases are a match to TRBD1. The CDR3 reads CATSDGTGLINQPQHF. The CDR3 DNA reads as TGTGCCACCAGTGATGGGACAGGGCTCATAAATCAGCCCCAGCATTTT.